The present T cell receptor beta chain was sequenced within a study of cytomegalovirus exposure and HLA in healthy donors. Findings and limits, study-wide: In vitro testing confirmed a few CMV-associated chains as specific for CMV antigens. The investigators catalogued 164 TCR beta chains as cytomegalovirus-associated.

PCR primers comprised 60 Vbeta and 13 Jbeta primers. Assay: immunoSEQ multiplex PCR; the TCRdb copy retains only in-frame clones and omits some. The sample table includes some 76,000 clones. Germline values: CDR1 SGDLS, CDR2 YYNGEE. CDR3 length: 12 amino acids. The V end lost 4 bases, the J end lost 3 bases, and 4 bases lay between the germline ends. As regards this clone: Its matching antigen is unknown.

This chain joins TRBV9 and TRBJ2-2; D call uncertain. The clonotype originates from a man aged 35-49 years in good health and CMV-seronegative. Sequencing was performed on PBMCs. CDR3 in DNA: TGTGCCAGCAGCCGTGACACCGGGGAGCTGTTTTTT. Amino acid sequence: CASSRDTGELFF.